This T cell receptor beta chain was recovered during a study of cytotoxic CD8 clonotypes in ibrutinib-treated CLL. Measured with immunoSEQ multiplex PCR; TCRdb has only the in-frame clones, and not every one. The sample comprises roughly 250,000 clones, 70% of which are singletons, and approximately 15% rests with the top ten. Study findings and constraints: Clonality went higher at ibrutinib response and then dropped back toward baseline at progression.

Looked up from germline, CDR1 is SGHVS and CDR2 is FQNEAQ. The germline V and J ends were trimmed by 0 bases and 7 bases, with 12 bases remaining between them. This CDR3 region has 15 residues. For this clone: As yet, its antigen is unknown.

The chain carries TRBV7-8 and TRBJ2-2; D call uncertain. Specimen: PBMCs, collected after 24 months of ibrutinib treatment. The TCR originated in a human donor with chronic lymphocytic leukemia. CDR3: CASSLAVSNRGELFF. The CDR3 nucleotides read TGTGCCAGCAGCTTAGCTGTGTCAAACCGCGGGGAGCTGTTTTTT.